This TCR beta chain was sequenced in a study of shared clonotypes between healthy human individuals. General observations from the study: Estimated richness values were generally larger in naive subsets than in memory subsets.

The length of the CDR3 is 16 residues. The germline V gene has CDR1 SNHLY and CDR2 FYNNEI. Unmatched junction bases numbered 13, after V lost 5 bases and J lost 6 bases. Naive CD8 cells lacked CD45RO and underwent positive selection for CCR7, leaving out terminally differentiated effector memory CD45RA+ cells. Sequenced by immunoSEQ multiplex PCR; TCRdb stores in-frame clones only, minus some. Of about 700,000 clones in the sample, around 92% were seen once. Of note for this clone: The antigen is undetermined.

The sequence derives from a man aged 25 to 40 in good health. Sample: naive CD8+ T cells sorted from blood. The rearrangement joins TRBV2 to TRBJ2-7; 10 nucleotides line up with TRBD1. The DNA for the CDR3 is TGTGCCAGCAGTTTAATTTCCACGGGACAGGGGAGCGAGCAGTACTTC. This gives the protein CASSLISTGQGSEQYF.